This entry features one T cell receptor beta chain sequence. Its target antigen remains unknown. No base quality information exists; no much larger clone differs at one position. This sample is drawn from a study of T-cell memory formation after mild COVID-19 listed by TCRdb under 2021. Describing the broader study: Most TCR sequence clusters were specific to one of the two donors. In a couple of donors, T-cell clones that expanded and contracted after mild COVID-19 were tracked by sequencing TCRalpha and TCRbeta repertoires over time. The cohort was made up of two young adult volunteers, one female and one male, who were previously healthy. What the research found in general, with its limitations: Balanced CD4/CD8 phenotypes were observed for clones contracting from day 15 to 85, whereas a bias towards CD4+ was observed for a second wave of clones expanding from day 15 to 37. The second-wave clones that peaked on day 37 were not confirmed to be SARS-CoV-2 specific. Contracting CD4+ clones turned up mainly in the CM and EM memory subsets, whereas EMRA was where CD8+ clones were enriched. The study included only a couple of mild cases, and larger cohorts that include severe cases with pre-infection samples were judged to be necessary. Some responding clones were detected in pre-infection memory, suggesting pre-existing cross-reactive memory T cells joined the SARS-CoV-2 response.

Ficoll-Paque density gradient centrifugation was used to isolate PBMCs. CDR1 and CDR2, looked up from the germline V gene, are SGHTA and FQGTGA. The V end loses 5 bases and the J end loses 9 bases, and a stretch of 14 bases separates them. From the cysteine up to the phenylalanine, the CDR3 has a length of 13 residues. Only the CDR3 part of the read is kept: 39 bases, read in frame from the first base. Sequencing was carried out with an Illumina NovaSeq 6000. Using 5'RACE with constant-segment primers, TCRalpha and TCRbeta cDNA libraries were constructed, with sample barcodes and unique molecular identifiers added in the process. Trizol reagent was used to extract RNA from every sample. Library amplification was performed in two PCR steps, and a second sample barcode and Illumina TruSeq adapters were introduced in the second step. Sequencing of the libraries was done on an Illumina NovaSeq, producing 2 x 150 bp paired-end reads. From the authors' description of their analysis: With migec v1.2.7, reads were demultiplexed and then collapsed into UMI-guided consensus sequences. With mixcr v2.1.11, UMI consensuses were aligned to TRA and TRB V and J templates and assembled into clonotypes. Clonotypes were classified as expanded or contracted when called significant by both edgeR and NoisET, with noise models trained on biological replicates. For edgeR calls, a false discovery rate-adjusted p below 0.01 and a log2 fold-change threshold of 1 were applied. PCA with hierarchical clustering of max-normalized trajectories of the 1000 most abundant clonotypes was used as exploratory dynamics analysis. Each responding clone was given a CD4 or CD8 phenotype based on the CD4+ and CD8+ repertoires, which had been sequenced separately. TCRdb reprocessed the public reads (quality trimming at Q25 with fastp, clone calling with MiXCR) and kept in-frame beta chains. When rows share a CDR3 protein, they turn into one entry using the most common DNA and genes. TCRdb assigned the V and J calls; the authors' analysis was not used. Recorded for this sample are roughly 350,000 distinct CDR3 sequences; around 28% of them occurred a single time. The ten largest clones add up to roughly 13% of the sample.

The sequence links TRBV7-3 to TRBJ2-1; confidence is insufficient to name the D gene. Sequences were obtained from PBMCs or a T cell subset sorted from them (not recorded which). The TCR was taken from an adult woman who had mild COVID-19 (a few samples of this study predate the infection). The sample titles of this study are shuffled in the database, so cell type and time point are left out; the donor was told from shared clones. The bases read TGTGCCAGCAGCGCCGGCCTTGGTAGTGAGCAGTTCTTC. This translates into CASSAGLGSEQFF. The entire variable domain, with the stretches around the CDR3 drawn from the reference TRBV7-3 and TRBJ2-1 proteins, is GAGVSQTPSNKVTEKGKYVELRCDPISGHTALYWYRQSLGQGPEFLIYFQGTGAADDSGLPNDRFFAVRPEGSVSTLKIQRTERGDSAVYLCASSAGLGSEQFFGPGTRLTVL.